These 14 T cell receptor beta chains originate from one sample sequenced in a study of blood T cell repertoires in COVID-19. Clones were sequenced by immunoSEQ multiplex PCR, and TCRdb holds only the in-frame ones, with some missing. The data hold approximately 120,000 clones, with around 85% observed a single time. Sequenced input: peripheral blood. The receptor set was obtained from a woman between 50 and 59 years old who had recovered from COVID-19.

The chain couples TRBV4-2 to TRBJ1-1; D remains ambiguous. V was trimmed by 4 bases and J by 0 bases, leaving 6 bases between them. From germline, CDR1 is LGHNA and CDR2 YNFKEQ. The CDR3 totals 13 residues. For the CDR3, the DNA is TGTGCCAGCAGCCTAAACTTGAACACTGAAGCTTTCTTT. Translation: CASSLNLNTEAFF.

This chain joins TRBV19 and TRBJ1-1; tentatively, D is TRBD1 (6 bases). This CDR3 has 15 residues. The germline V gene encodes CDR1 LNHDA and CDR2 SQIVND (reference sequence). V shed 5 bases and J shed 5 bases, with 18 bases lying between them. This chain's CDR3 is CASSSPGGARTEAFF. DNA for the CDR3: TGTGCCAGTAGTTCACCGGGGGGGGCCCGGACTGAAGCTTTCTTT.

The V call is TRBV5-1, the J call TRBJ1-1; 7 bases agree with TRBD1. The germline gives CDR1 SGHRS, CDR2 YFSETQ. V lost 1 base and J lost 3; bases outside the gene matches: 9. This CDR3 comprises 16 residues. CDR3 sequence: CASSLFRDREDTEAFF. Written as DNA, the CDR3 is TGCGCCAGCAGCTTGTTTCGTGACAGGGAAGACACTGAAGCTTTCTTT.

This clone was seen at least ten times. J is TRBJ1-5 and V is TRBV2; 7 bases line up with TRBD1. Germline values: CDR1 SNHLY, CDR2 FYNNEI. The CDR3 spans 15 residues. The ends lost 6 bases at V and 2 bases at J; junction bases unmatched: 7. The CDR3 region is CASRRQGSGNQPQHF. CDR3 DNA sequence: TGTGCCAGCAGGCGACAGGGAAGTGGCAATCAGCCCCAGCATTTT.

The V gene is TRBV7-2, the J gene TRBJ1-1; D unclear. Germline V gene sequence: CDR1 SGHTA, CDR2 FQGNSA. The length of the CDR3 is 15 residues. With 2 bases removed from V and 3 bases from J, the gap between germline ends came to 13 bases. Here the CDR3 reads CASSLNAGRDTEAFF. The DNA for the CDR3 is TGTGCCAGCAGCTTAAACGCGGGGAGGGACACTGAAGCTTTCTTT.

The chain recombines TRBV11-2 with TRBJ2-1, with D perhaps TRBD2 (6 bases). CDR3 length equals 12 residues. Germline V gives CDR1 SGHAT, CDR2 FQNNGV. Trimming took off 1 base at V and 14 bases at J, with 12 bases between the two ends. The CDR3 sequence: CASSLVPGGEFF. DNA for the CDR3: TGTGCCAGCAGCTTAGTTCCCGGGGGTGAGTTCTTC.

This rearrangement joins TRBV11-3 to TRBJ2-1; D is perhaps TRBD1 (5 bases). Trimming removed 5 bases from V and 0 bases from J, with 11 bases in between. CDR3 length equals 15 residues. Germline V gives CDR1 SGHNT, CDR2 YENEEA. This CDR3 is CASSTGQTSYNEQFF. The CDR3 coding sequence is TGTGCCAGCAGCACAGGCCAGACCTCCTACAATGAGCAGTTCTTC.

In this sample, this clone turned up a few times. In nucleotides, the CDR3 is TGCGCCAGCAGCCAAGGCGGGGGCAGGTTGAGCGGCTACACCTTC. Its translation: CASSQGGGRLSGYTF. The chain uses TRBV4-1 and TRBJ1-2; D perhaps matches TRBD1 (6 bases). The ends were cut back, 1 base at V and 8 bases at J, with 17 bases in the middle. Germline V gene data show CDR1 as MGHRA and CDR2 as YSYEKL. This CDR3 is built from 15 residues.

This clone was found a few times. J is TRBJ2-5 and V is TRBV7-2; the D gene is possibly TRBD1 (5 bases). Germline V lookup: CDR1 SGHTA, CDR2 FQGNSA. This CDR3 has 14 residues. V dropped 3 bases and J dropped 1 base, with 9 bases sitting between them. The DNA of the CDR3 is TGTGCCAGCAGCTTCCAGGGTTCCCAAGAGACCCAGTACTTC. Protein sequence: CASSFQGSQETQYF. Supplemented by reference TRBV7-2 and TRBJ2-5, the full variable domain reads GAGVSQSPSNKVTEKGKDVELRCDPISGHTALYWYRQSLGQGLEFLIYFQGNSAPDKSGLPSDRFSAERTGGSVSTLTIQRTQQEDSAVYLCASSFQGSQETQYFGPGTRLLVL.

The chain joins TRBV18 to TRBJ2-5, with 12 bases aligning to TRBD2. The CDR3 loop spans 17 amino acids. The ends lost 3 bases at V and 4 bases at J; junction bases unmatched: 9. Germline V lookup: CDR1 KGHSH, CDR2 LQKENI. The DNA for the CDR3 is TGTGCCAGCTCACCTTTCGGGCGACTAGCGGGAGTAGAGACCCAGTACTTC. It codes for CASSPFGRLAGVETQYF.

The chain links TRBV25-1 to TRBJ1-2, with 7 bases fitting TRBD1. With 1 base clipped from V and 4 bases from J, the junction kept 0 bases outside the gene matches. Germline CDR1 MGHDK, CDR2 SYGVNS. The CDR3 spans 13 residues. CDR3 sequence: CASSEWTGYGYTF. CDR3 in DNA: TGTGCCAGCAGTGAATGGACAGGCTATGGCTACACCTTC.

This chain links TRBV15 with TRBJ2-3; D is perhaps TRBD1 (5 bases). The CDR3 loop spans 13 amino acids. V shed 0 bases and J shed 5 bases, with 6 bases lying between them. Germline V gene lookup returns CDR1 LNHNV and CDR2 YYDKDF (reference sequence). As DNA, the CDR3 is TGTGCCACCAGCAGAGATCAGGGAGATACGCAGTATTTT. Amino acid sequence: CATSRDQGDTQYF.

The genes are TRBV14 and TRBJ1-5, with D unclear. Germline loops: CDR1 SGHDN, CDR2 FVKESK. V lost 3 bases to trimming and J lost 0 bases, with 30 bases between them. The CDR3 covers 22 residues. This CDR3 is CASSHLLPRRRRPYFSNQPQHF. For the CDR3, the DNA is TGTGCCAGCAGCCATCTCCTCCCACGGAGACGCCGTCCTTATTTTAGCAATCAGCCCCAGCATTTT.

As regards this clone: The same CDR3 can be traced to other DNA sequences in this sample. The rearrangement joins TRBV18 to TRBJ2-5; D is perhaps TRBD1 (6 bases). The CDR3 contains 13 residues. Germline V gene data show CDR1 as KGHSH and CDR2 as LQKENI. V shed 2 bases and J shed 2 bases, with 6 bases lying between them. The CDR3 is CASSPGQQETQYF. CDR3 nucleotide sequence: TGTGCCAGCTCACCAGGACAGCAAGAGACCCAGTACTTC.